Listed below are T cell receptor beta chains from one sample, sequenced in a study of beta chain features in type 1 diabetes. The protocol was immunoSEQ multiplex PCR, while the TCRdb copy is restricted to in-frame clones and leaves out a portion. This sample has 150,000 or so clones, with 40% to 55% found just once. The sequencing input was Tregs from blood. The receptors shown here come from a man between 18 and 35 years old in good health. Each CDR3 is given with its conserved first and last residue. The D gene is left open where the match is weak. Rows give clone size only sometimes, using once, few, many, or a class for an expanded clone.

TRBV29-1,.,few,TRBJ1-2,CSVLSGGGYGYTF,TGCAGCGTCTTGAGCGGGGGGGGATATGGCTACACCTTC
TRBV29-1,TRBD2,.,TRBJ2-2,CSGGGNTGELFF,TGCAGTGGGGGGGGGAACACCGGGGAGCTGTTTTTT
TRBV29-1,.,.,TRBJ1-1,CSAQLTSNTEAFF,TGCAGTGCCCAACTAACATCGAACACTGAAGCTTTCTTT
TRBV19,.,few,TRBJ1-1,CASKRTAMNTEAFF,TGTGCCAGTAAGAGGACAGCCATGAACACTGAAGCTTTCTTT
TRBV6-5,.,.,TRBJ2-1,CASSRDNEQFF,TGTGCCAGCAGTCGGGACAATGAGCAGTTCTTC
TRBV10-3,TRBD2,.,TRBJ2-1,CAISQREGWDEQFF,TGTGCCATCAGCCAGCGGGAGGGCTGGGATGAGCAGTTCTTC
TRBV19,.,.,TRBJ2-3,CASSISPLGLSTDTQYF,TGTGCCAGTAGTATTTCGCCTTTGGGCCTGAGCACAGATACGCAGTATTTT
TRBV2,.,few,TRBJ1-5,CASSGTGNRYQPQHF,TGTGCCAGCAGTGGTACAGGGAACAGATATCAGCCCCAGCATTTT
TRBV5-1,.,few,TRBJ1-2,CASSPQGGYGYTF,TGCGCCAGCAGCCCCCAAGGAGGGTATGGCTACACCTTC
TRBV29-1,.,.,TRBJ2-1,CSVVERDSSYNEQFF,TGCAGCGTTGTAGAGCGGGACAGCTCCTACAATGAGCAGTTCTTC
TRBV10-3,.,.,TRBJ1-2,CAIMDSGMVYGYTF,TGTGCCATCATGGACAGCGGAATGGTCTATGGCTACACCTTC
TRBV18,.,once,TRBJ2-3,CASSLNLRGRDTDTQYF,TGTGCCAGCTCACTCAATCTCCGGGGAAGGGACACAGATACGCAGTATTTT
TRBV10-3,TRBD2,.,TRBJ2-5,CAIRAGTSDEETQYF,TGTGCCATCAGGGCCGGGACTAGCGACGAAGAGACCCAGTACTTC
TRBV6-5,.,.,TRBJ1-2,CASSYRGTAGYGYTF,TGTGCCAGCAGTTACAGGGGAACAGCTGGCTATGGCTACACCTTC
TRBV7-3,TRBD2,.,TRBJ2-1,CASSAGLAGGDEQFF,TGTGCCAGCAGCGCGGGACTAGCGGGAGGGGATGAGCAGTTCTTC
TRBV30,TRBD1,.,TRBJ2-7,CAWSVGAGGARQYF,TGTGCCTGGAGTGTAGGGGCAGGGGGTGCAAGGCAGTACTTC
TRBV28,TRBD1,.,TRBJ1-6,CASRSQGGTNSPLHF,TGTGCCAGCAGATCACAGGGGGGGACGAATTCACCCCTCCACTTT
TRBV5-1,.,.,TRBJ2-7,CASSLGWGVVNEQYF,TGCGCCAGCAGCTTGGGATGGGGGGTTGTAAACGAGCAGTACTTC
TRBV5-1,TRBD1,.,TRBJ2-7,CASSVDRGHEQYF,TGCGCCAGCAGCGTGGACAGGGGCCACGAGCAGTACTTC
TRBV14,.,few,TRBJ1-1,CASSQFRQSEAFF,TGTGCCAGCAGCCAATTTAGACAGAGTGAAGCTTTCTTT
TRBV5-1,TRBD1,.,TRBJ1-1,CASSSTGEGHTEAFF,TGCGCCAGCAGCTCGACAGGGGAAGGACACACTGAAGCTTTCTTT
TRBV11-2,.,few,TRBJ1-1,CASSKHPLNTEAFF,TGTGCCAGCAGCAAACATCCTTTGAACACTGAAGCTTTCTTT
TRBV28,.,few,TRBJ1-5,CASSLTGNSNQPQHF,TGTGCCAGCAGTTTAACAGGGAACTCCAATCAGCCCCAGCATTTT
TRBV4-1,TRBD2,few,TRBJ2-7,CASSQGTSGYEQYF,TGCGCCAGCAGCCAAGGAACTAGCGGATACGAGCAGTACTTC
TRBV19,TRBD1,.,TRBJ2-7,CATHARQGSSYEQYF,TGTGCCACCCATGCCAGACAGGGGAGCTCCTACGAGCAGTACTTC
TRBV5-4,.,.,TRBJ2-7,CASSPDRSDSYSYEQYF,TGTGCCAGCAGCCCAGATCGGTCTGACAGCTACTCCTACGAGCAGTACTTC
TRBV10-3,.,few,TRBJ1-1,CAIRERQVFTEAFF,TGTGCCATCAGGGAACGACAGGTGTTCACTGAAGCTTTCTTT
TRBV6-1,.,.,TRBJ1-5,CASSPGGDQPQHF,TGTGCCAGCAGTCCAGGAGGAGATCAGCCCCAGCATTTT
TRBV6-6,.,few,TRBJ2-2,CASCSGSVTGELFF,TGTGCCAGCTGTTCGGGGAGCGTCACCGGGGAGCTGTTTTTT
TRBV5-1,TRBD2,.,TRBJ2-1,CASSLTGTNEVNEQFF,TGCGCCAGCAGCTTGACCGGGACTAACGAAGTCAATGAGCAGTTCTTC
TRBV5-1,.,.,TRBJ1-2,CASSRGGPPDNYGYTF,TGCGCCAGCAGCAGGGGGGGACCGCCCGATAACTATGGCTACACCTTC
TRBV4-1,TRBD1,.,TRBJ2-7,CASSQVDRVYEQYF,TGCGCCAGCAGCCAAGTGGACAGGGTCTACGAGCAGTACTTC
TRBV4-2,TRBD1,.,TRBJ1-4,CASSQVQGYEKLFF,TGTGCCAGCAGCCAAGTACAGGGGTATGAAAAACTGTTTTTT
TRBV5-1,TRBD1,few,TRBJ2-7,CASSAGTGSYEQYF,TGCGCCAGCAGCGCAGGGACAGGGAGCTACGAGCAGTACTTC
TRBV11-2,TRBD1,.,TRBJ2-2,CASSLIAGTGAIGELFF,TGTGCCAGCAGCTTAATCGCCGGGACAGGGGCCATCGGGGAGCTGTTTTTT
TRBV7-7,.,.,TRBJ2-2,CASSPLAANGELFF,TGTGCCAGCAGTCCACTAGCTGCGAACGGGGAGCTGTTTTTT
TRBV5-4,TRBD2,.,TRBJ2-4,CASSLGLAVTRYF,TGTGCCAGCAGCTTGGGACTAGCAGTTACTCGGTACTTC
TRBV30,.,.,TRBJ2-7,CAWSVTGIGGSYEQYF,TGTGCCTGGAGTGTAACTGGGATAGGGGGATCCTACGAGCAGTACTTC
TRBV5-4,.,.,TRBJ1-1,CASSTGSEAFF,TGTGCCAGCAGCACGGGGTCTGAAGCTTTCTTT
TRBV7-9,.,few,TRBJ1-1,CASSSRPENTEAFF,TGTGCCAGCAGCTCCCGCCCAGAGAACACTGAAGCTTTCTTT
TRBV4-1,.,.,TRBJ1-5,CASTPLWGRSNQPQHF,TGCGCCAGCACCCCATTGTGGGGGCGTTCGAATCAGCCCCAGCATTTT
TRBV7-2,.,.,TRBJ2-3,CASSPRVGRPRTDTQYF,TGTGCCAGCAGCCCGCGGGTGGGTCGCCCTCGCACAGATACGCAGTATTTT
TRBV28,TRBD1,.,TRBJ1-1,CASSTDRANTEAFF,TGTGCCAGCAGTACGGACAGGGCGAACACTGAAGCTTTCTTT
TRBV7-9,TRBD1,.,TRBJ2-2,CASSPGQGSRDELFF,TGTGCCAGCAGCCCGGGACAGGGCTCCCGGGACGAGCTGTTTTTT
TRBV7-3,.,few,TRBJ2-3,CASSQGSPDTQYF,TGTGCCAGCAGCCAGGGTAGTCCAGATACGCAGTATTTT
TRBV7-2,.,.,TRBJ2-1,CASSLGLIPYNEQFF,TGTGCCAGCAGCTTAGGGCTCATCCCCTACAATGAGCAGTTCTTC
TRBV11-2,TRBD1,once,TRBJ1-6,CASGRQGDSPLHF,TGTGCCAGCGGGCGACAGGGTGATTCACCCCTCCACTTT
TRBV30,TRBD1,.,TRBJ1-6,CAWMGEGQGATLHF,TGTGCCTGGATGGGGGAAGGACAGGGGGCGACCCTCCACTTT
TRBV4-2,.,.,TRBJ1-5,CASSPGDRYQPQHF,TGTGCCAGCAGCCCGGGGGATCGGTACCAGCCCCAGCATTTT
TRBV18,.,.,TRBJ2-7,CASSQAPTGSYEQYF,TGTGCCAGCTCACAGGCTCCTACAGGGTCCTACGAGCAGTACTTC
TRBV10-3,.,.,TRBJ2-3,CAISLDPRDTQYF,TGTGCCATCAGCCTAGATCCGCGGGATACGCAGTATTTT
TRBV2,.,.,TRBJ2-2,CASTRNTGELFF,TGTGCCAGCACCAGGAACACCGGGGAGCTGTTTTTT
TRBV5-1,TRBD2,few,TRBJ2-1,CASSPSFAGGLSSYNEQFF,TGCGCCAGCAGCCCCTCCTTTGCGGGGGGCTTGAGCTCCTACAATGAGCAGTTCTTC
TRBV6-5,.,.,TRBJ2-7,CASSYSPDSYEQYF,TGTGCCAGCAGTTACTCCCCAGATTCCTACGAGCAGTACTTC